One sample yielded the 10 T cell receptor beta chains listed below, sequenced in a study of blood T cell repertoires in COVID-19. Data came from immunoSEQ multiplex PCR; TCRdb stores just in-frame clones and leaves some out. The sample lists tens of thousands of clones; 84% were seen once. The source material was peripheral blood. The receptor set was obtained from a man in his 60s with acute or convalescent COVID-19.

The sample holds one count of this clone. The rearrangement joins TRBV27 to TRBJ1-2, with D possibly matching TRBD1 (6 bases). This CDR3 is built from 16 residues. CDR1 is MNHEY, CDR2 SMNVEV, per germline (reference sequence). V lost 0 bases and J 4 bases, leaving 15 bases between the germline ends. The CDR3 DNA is TGTGCCAGCAGTTTATCGTCCGGGACATATTTCTATGGCTACACCTTC. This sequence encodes CASSLSSGTYFYGYTF.

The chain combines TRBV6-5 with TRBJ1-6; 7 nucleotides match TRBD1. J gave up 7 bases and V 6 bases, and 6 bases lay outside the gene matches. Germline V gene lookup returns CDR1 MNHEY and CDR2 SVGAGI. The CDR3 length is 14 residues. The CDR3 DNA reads TGTGCCAGCAGCTTGACAGGGCTGAATTCACCCCTCCACTTT. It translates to CASSLTGLNSPLHF.

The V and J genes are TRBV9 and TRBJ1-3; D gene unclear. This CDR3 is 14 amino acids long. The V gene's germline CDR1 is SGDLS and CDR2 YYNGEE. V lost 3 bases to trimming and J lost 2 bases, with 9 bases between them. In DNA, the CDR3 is TGTGCCAGCAGCGCGACATTCGCTGGAAACACCATATATTTT. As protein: CASSATFAGNTIYF.

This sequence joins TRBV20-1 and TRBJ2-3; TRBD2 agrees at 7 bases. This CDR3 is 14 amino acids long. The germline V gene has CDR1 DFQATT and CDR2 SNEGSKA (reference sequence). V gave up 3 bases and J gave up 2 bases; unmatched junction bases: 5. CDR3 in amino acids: CSASPSGVTDTQYF. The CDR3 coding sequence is TGCAGTGCTAGTCCCAGCGGGGTCACAGATACGCAGTATTTT.

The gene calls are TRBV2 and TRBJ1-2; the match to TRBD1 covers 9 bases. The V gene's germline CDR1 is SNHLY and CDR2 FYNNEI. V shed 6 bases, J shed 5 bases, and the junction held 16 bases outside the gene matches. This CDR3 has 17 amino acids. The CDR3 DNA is TGTGCCAGCAGATACAATCAGGACAGGGGATTTCGGTATGGCTACACCTTC. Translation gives CASRYNQDRGFRYGYTF.

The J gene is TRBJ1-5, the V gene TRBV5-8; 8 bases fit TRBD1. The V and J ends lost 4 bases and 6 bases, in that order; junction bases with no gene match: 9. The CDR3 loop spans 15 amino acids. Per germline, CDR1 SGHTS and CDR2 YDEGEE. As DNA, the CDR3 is TGTGCCAGCAGCCGATCGGCAGGGGGCAGTCAGCCCCAGCATTTT. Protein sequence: CASSRSAGGSQPQHF.

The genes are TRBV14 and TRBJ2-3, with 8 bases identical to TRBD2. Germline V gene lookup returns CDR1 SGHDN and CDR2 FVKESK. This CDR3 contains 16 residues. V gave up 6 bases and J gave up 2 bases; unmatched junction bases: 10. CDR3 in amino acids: CASSRQRGTPTDTQYF. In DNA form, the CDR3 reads TGTGCCAGCAGTCGGCAGCGGGGGACACCCACAGATACGCAGTATTTT.

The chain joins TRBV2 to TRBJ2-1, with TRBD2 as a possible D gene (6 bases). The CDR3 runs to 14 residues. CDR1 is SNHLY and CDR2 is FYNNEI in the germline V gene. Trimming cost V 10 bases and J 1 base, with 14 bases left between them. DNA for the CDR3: TGTGCCACCCAGCTAGGAGGGTCCTACAATGAGCAGTTCTTC. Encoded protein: CATQLGGSYNEQFF.

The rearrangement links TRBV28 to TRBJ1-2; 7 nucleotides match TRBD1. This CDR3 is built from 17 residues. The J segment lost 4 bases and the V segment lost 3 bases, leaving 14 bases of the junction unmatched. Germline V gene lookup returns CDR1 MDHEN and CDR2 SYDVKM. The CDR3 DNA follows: TGTGCCAGCAGTTTCCCCCTTAGGACAGGACCAAGCTATGGCTACACCTTC. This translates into CASSFPLRTGPSYGYTF.

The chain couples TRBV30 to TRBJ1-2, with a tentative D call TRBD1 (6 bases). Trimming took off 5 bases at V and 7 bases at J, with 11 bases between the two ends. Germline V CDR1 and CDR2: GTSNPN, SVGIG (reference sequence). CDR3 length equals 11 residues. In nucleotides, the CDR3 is TGTGCCTGGGCAGGGGTAGGTGGCTACACCTTC. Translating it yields CAWAGVGGYTF.